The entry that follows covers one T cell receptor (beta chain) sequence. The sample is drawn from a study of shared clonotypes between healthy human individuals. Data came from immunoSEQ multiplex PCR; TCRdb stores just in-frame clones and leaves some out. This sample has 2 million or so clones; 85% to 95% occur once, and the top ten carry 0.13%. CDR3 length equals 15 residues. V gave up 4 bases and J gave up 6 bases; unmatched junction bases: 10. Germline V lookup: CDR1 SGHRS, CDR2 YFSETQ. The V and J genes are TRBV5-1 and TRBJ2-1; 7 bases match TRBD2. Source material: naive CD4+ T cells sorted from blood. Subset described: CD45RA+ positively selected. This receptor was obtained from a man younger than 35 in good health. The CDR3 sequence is CASSLHRGVGNEQFF. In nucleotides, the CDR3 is TGCGCCAGCAGCCTCCACCGGGGGGTGGGCAATGAGCAGTTCTTC.